This T cell receptor beta chain was captured by sequencing in a study of T cell repertoires in cytomegalovirus infection (dated by TCRdb to the late 2010s). Context from the whole study: Alongside well-studied HLA-B-restricted epitopes, the peptide stimulations were aimed at recently identified HLA-C-restricted CMV epitopes, whose presentation resists viral immunomodulation. Donor HLA type was relevant to the analysis, because carriage of CMV infection together with the matching HLA type was indicated by public TCR beta signatures. Beyond this particular receptor, the publication reports: The ex vivo response was dominated by HLA-C-restricted CMV-specific TCR beta clonotypes, and the single most frequent clonotype in two of eight donors was supplied by these HLA-C-restricted clonotypes. Carriers of CMV infection plus the relevant HLA type were discriminated by the cumulative frequency of public TCR beta family members in the study cohort and in an independent roughly 370-donor cohort.

About this clonotype: Its specific antigen is unknown. It has no much larger one-base neighbor in the sample; base qualities were not kept.

The treatment or condition label on this specimen signifies: in vitro stimulation with specific CMV peptide epitopes to enrich CMV-specific T cells. This sample was sequenced with an Illumina HiSeq 1500. The raw public data were reprocessed by TCRdb itself: fastp quality trimming at Q25, MiXCR clonotype calling, in-frame beta chains only. Entries are consolidated by CDR3 protein sequence, retaining the most common genes and DNA. The sample table contains 80,000 or so distinct CDR3 sequences; only one count was recorded for roughly a quarter of them. The ten top clones hold around 50% of the sample. The specimen was CD8+ T cells from cultured PBMCs, collected from culture after CMV antigen stimulation. This TCR came from a human donor in good health (CMV status not recorded). Some clones in this sample may be carry-over from other donors' samples.

The nucleotide sequence reads TGTGCCAGCACCGACTCTGATGGGGCACTCTACGAGCAGTACTTC. It translates to CASTDSDGALYEQYF. This chain is built from TRBV6-2 or TRBV6-3 and TRBJ2-7; the D segment could be TRBD1, given 5 matching bases. The junction carries 19 bases between V and J, which are trimmed by 7 bases and 3 bases respectively. The germline V gene yields MNHEY for CDR1 and SVGEGT for CDR2. The CDR3 goes from the cysteine to the phenylalanine over 15 residues. Only CDR3 DNA is held: 45 bases, read in frame from base 1.